A selection of T cell receptor beta chains follows, all from one sample in a study of CD8+CD57+ T cells in acquired aplastic anemia. One entry per CDR3 protein, called by TCRdb with MiXCR from the reads. Seen here are about 160,000 distinct CDR3 sequences, around 75% observed once, and the top ten hold more than 35%. Sequenced material: sorted CD4+, CD8+, or CD8+CD57+ T cells (not recorded which) from PBMCs. These receptors were collected from a human donor with aplastic anemia. The conserved cysteine and the conserved F or W are not part of the CDR3 here. Size is omitted from some rows. Given values are once, few, many or a class for expanded clones.

CDR3 protein: ASSEMARGRGNYEQY; clone size: -; V gene: TRBV25-1
CDR3 protein: SIRGGSYNEQF; clone size: -; V gene: TRBV20-1
CDR3 protein: ASSPNQGAVTGELF; clone size: -; V gene: TRBV7-3
CDR3 protein: ASSDPGGDREDTQY; clone size: -; V gene: TRBV25-1
CDR3 protein: ASSGTSAYEQY; clone size: -; V gene: TRBV27
CDR3 protein: ATQTGADTDTQY; clone size: -; V gene: TRBV15
CDR3 protein: ATSRDRGGEAF; clone size: -; V gene: TRBV15
CDR3 protein: ASSYRDRVYGYT; clone size: -; V gene: TRBV6-5
CDR3 protein: ASSSLQGSGEQY; clone size: -; V gene: TRBV7-8
CDR3 protein: ATSRRRTSGPGPHEQY; clone size: -; V gene: TRBV15
CDR3 protein: ATSGRDQIFGQPQH; clone size: -; V gene: TRBV15
CDR3 protein: ASSVAGTGGTSTDTQY; clone size: medium-sized; V gene: TRBV9
CDR3 protein: AISETGGTGELF; clone size: -; V gene: TRBV10-3
CDR3 protein: ASSLDPGLAGGDTQY; clone size: -; V gene: TRBV7-2
CDR3 protein: ASTAHPQGASADTQY; clone size: -; V gene: TRBV9
CDR3 protein: ASSIPGSGETQY; clone size: -; V gene: TRBV19
CDR3 protein: ASSFTRLNTEAF; clone size: -; V gene: TRBV7-3
CDR3 protein: ASSEGGDSPLH; clone size: -; V gene: TRBV25-1
CDR3 protein: ASSEAKGWIREQY; clone size: -; V gene: TRBV2
CDR3 protein: SARESDTEAF; clone size: -; V gene: TRBV20-1
CDR3 protein: ASSLEMGPSEQY; clone size: -; V gene: TRBV11-3
CDR3 protein: ASSLTAGASYNEQF; clone size: once; V gene: TRBV5-1
CDR3 protein: ASSWTGYGYT; clone size: -; V gene: TRBV6-5
CDR3 protein: ASSRAEKLF; clone size: -; V gene: TRBV7-9
CDR3 protein: ATSRQETQY; clone size: -; V gene: TRBV11-3
CDR3 protein: ASSPQINTEAF; clone size: -; V gene: TRBV9
CDR3 protein: ATSSGGPSSYNEQF; clone size: -; V gene: TRBV15
CDR3 protein: SVVGAGGFGYT; clone size: once; V gene: TRBV29-1
CDR3 protein: ASSPGTSGAQETQY; clone size: many; V gene: TRBV11-2
CDR3 protein: ASSAQGLTYEQY; clone size: -; V gene: TRBV25-1
CDR3 protein: AWEDREAF; clone size: once; V gene: TRBV30
CDR3 protein: AITAGGRGNSPLH; clone size: -; V gene: TRBV10-3
CDR3 protein: ASRPSSGGQIRQY; clone size: -; V gene: TRBV19
CDR3 protein: SIGTQY; clone size: few; V gene: TRBV29-1
CDR3 protein: ATGAGKSYNSPLH; clone size: -; V gene: TRBV24-1
CDR3 protein: AIRGQGHNSPLH; clone size: few; V gene: TRBV10-3
CDR3 protein: ASSLAVTGYTGELF; clone size: -; V gene: TRBV12-3/TRBV12-4
CDR3 protein: SVLDPGSGANVLT; clone size: -; V gene: TRBV29-1
CDR3 protein: ASTESLYEQY; clone size: -; V gene: TRBV12-3/TRBV12-4
CDR3 protein: ATSRGVQETQY; clone size: -; V gene: TRBV15
CDR3 protein: ASSTGSGGSYEQY; clone size: -; V gene: TRBV19
CDR3 protein: ATTQGIDGSSYNSPLH; clone size: -; V gene: TRBV19
CDR3 protein: AAGTGATEQY; clone size: -; V gene: TRBV24-1
CDR3 protein: ASSLRGDRYEQY; clone size: -; V gene: TRBV7-2
CDR3 protein: ASSKRTVTNYGYT; clone size: -; V gene: TRBV12-3/TRBV12-4
CDR3 protein: ASRPGQGSFGEQY; clone size: -; V gene: TRBV2
CDR3 protein: ASSLGVGTSTDTQY; clone size: -; V gene: TRBV5-6
CDR3 protein: ASSQTGTQETQY; clone size: -; V gene: TRBV25-1
CDR3 protein: SARDSGSIEKLF; clone size: -; V gene: TRBV20-1
CDR3 protein: ASSSPTSGGGADTQY; clone size: -; V gene: TRBV11-3
CDR3 protein: SVEGYSYEQY; clone size: -; V gene: TRBV29-1
CDR3 protein: ASRGESYEQY; clone size: -; V gene: TRBV2
CDR3 protein: ASRSQGLAGEQF; clone size: -; V gene: TRBV11-2
CDR3 protein: ASSPIGSYGYT; clone size: -; V gene: TRBV7-9
CDR3 protein: SARDSPSRDIQY; clone size: -; V gene: TRBV20-1
CDR3 protein: ASIPGPRSGNTIY; clone size: -; V gene: TRBV19
CDR3 protein: AISEGDRSPLH; clone size: -; V gene: TRBV10-3
CDR3 protein: AISDPGGRNEKLF; clone size: -; V gene: TRBV10-3
CDR3 protein: ASSLDQGAFSYEQY; clone size: -; V gene: TRBV7-8